The rows below give T cell receptor beta chains drawn from one sample of a study of T cell responses to AZD1222 COVID-19 vaccine. This table comes from immunoSEQ multiplex PCR, and its TCRdb copy is limited to in-frame clones, with some not included. The sample lists approximately 88,000 clones; around 90% were seen once. The material was peripheral blood, obtained on day 0 of AZD1222 vaccination. The receptors shown here come from an adult in good health. Both conserved end residues are part of each CDR3. Each record gives: CDR3 DNA, CDR3 protein, clone size, J gene, D gene, V gene. The D gene is left open where the match is weak. Clone size is stated in some rows and not others, as once, few, many or a class when expanded.

DNA: TGTGCCAGCAGGCAAGGGACAGGGAGGCGGTCACCCCTCCACTTT
CDR3: CASRQGTGRRSPLHF
size: -
J: TRBJ1-6
D: TRBD1
V: TRBV6-5

DNA: TGTGCCAGCAGCTTTCTTGTAGCAGCGGGAGGGCCGGTATACGAGCAGTACTTC
CDR3: CASSFLVAAGGPVYEQYF
size: -
J: TRBJ2-7
D: TRBD2
V: TRBV7-8

DNA: TGTGCTAGTGCCACGTCGGGCCAGGGGGTAACCGGGGAGCTGTTTTTT
CDR3: CASATSGQGVTGELFF
size: once
J: TRBJ2-2
D: TRBD1
V: TRBV12-5

DNA: TGTGCCACCAGTGATTTAGGGGGCGGCAATCAGCCCCAGCATTTT
CDR3: CATSDLGGGNQPQHF
size: -
J: TRBJ1-5
D: TRBD1
V: TRBV24-1

DNA: TGTGCCAGCAGCTTAGCCTCCGGGGAGCTGTTTTTT
CDR3: CASSLASGELFF
size: -
J: TRBJ2-2
D: -
V: TRBV7-9

DNA: TGTGCCAGCAGTGACTCGGGAACGGCCTCTGGAGGCTACACCTTC
CDR3: CASSDSGTASGGYTF
size: -
J: TRBJ1-2
D: -
V: TRBV6-4

DNA: TGTGCAAGTCGCTGCCACAGGGAGGACTATGGCTACACCTTC
CDR3: CASRCHREDYGYTF
size: -
J: TRBJ1-2
D: -
V: TRBV12-2

DNA: TGTGCCAGTATCGGAACCCACGACTATGGCTACACCTTC
CDR3: CASIGTHDYGYTF
size: -
J: TRBJ1-2
D: -
V: TRBV19

DNA: TGTGCCTGGGGCGACAGGGGAGGTAATACGCAGTATTTT
CDR3: CAWGDRGGNTQYF
size: -
J: TRBJ2-3
D: TRBD1
V: TRBV30

DNA: TGTGCCAGCAGCCGAGGTGGGACAGGGCCCAATGAGCAGTTCTTC
CDR3: CASSRGGTGPNEQFF
size: -
J: TRBJ2-1
D: TRBD1
V: TRBV11-3

DNA: TGTGCCACGGGACAGGGAATGAACACTGAAGCTTTCTTT
CDR3: CATGQGMNTEAFF
size: once
J: TRBJ1-1
D: TRBD1
V: TRBV28

DNA: TGTGCCACCCGGATCGGGGGCGCAGAGACCCAGTACTTC
CDR3: CATRIGGAETQYF
size: -
J: TRBJ2-5
D: -
V: TRBV6-5

DNA: TGTGCCAGCAGTACCGTGGGAGGGATGAACACTGAAGCTTTCTTT
CDR3: CASSTVGGMNTEAFF
size: -
J: TRBJ1-1
D: -
V: TRBV2

DNA: TGCGCCAGCAGCCAAGTACGGGAGGGCTACGAGCAGTACTTC
CDR3: CASSQVREGYEQYF
size: -
J: TRBJ2-7
D: TRBD2
V: TRBV4-3

DNA: TGTGCCAGCAGCGTAGACGGTCTCTTTGGGAACACCATATATTTT
CDR3: CASSVDGLFGNTIYF
size: -
J: TRBJ1-3
D: -
V: TRBV9

DNA: TGTGCCAGCAGTTTCGGTCCGGGCAAGGGACCGGGGGCTTTCTTT
CDR3: CASSFGPGKGPGAFF
size: -
J: TRBJ1-1
D: -
V: TRBV28

DNA: TGTGCCAGCAGCCAACGAACTAGCGGGAATGAGCAGTTCTTC
CDR3: CASSQRTSGNEQFF
size: -
J: TRBJ2-1
D: TRBD2
V: TRBV7-2

DNA: TGTGCCAGCAGATCTAGCGGGAGTTCCTACAATGAGCAGTTCTTC
CDR3: CASRSSGSSYNEQFF
size: -
J: TRBJ2-1
D: TRBD2
V: TRBV28

DNA: TGTGCCAGCAGCGTCGGGCCAGGGAATGGCTACACCTTC
CDR3: CASSVGPGNGYTF
size: -
J: TRBJ1-2
D: -
V: TRBV11-1